These 9 T cell receptor beta chains share one sample of origin, sequenced in a study of spatial heterogeneity in lung cancer (dated by TCRdb to about 2019). Read against the paper, the sample's time point label means: sample taken at primary tumor resection. The library was prepared using 5' RACE. The run used a NextSeq 500. The public reads were quality trimmed at Q25 with fastp and then assembled into clones with MiXCR by TCRdb, keeping productive beta chains. Merged by CDR3 protein, the rows form single entries marked with the most common genes and DNA. Counted in this sample were about 7,800 distinct CDR3 sequences; about 9.1% of them appeared once. The ten most abundant clones make up about 44% of the sample. Sequenced here: PBMCs, sampled at surgery. The receptors shown here come from a male donor with early-stage non-small cell lung cancer.

This clonotype appeared many times. The chain links TRBV20-1 to TRBJ2-1, with 14 bases lining up with TRBD2. CDR1 and CDR2 (germline): DFQATT, SNEGSKA (reference sequence). CDR3 length equals 15 residues. V shed 6 bases and J 6 bases; nucleotides not matched to a gene: 7. As DNA, the CDR3 is TGCAGTGCCCTAAAAGGACTAGCGGGAGGCAATGAGCAGTTCTTC. It translates to CSALKGLAGGNEQFF.

This clonotype came up many times. The chain combines TRBV20-1 with TRBJ2-7; the match to TRBD2 covers 9 bases. The CDR3 is 15 amino acids. Germline CDR1 DFQATT, CDR2 SNEGSKA (reference sequence). V gave up 1 base and J gave up 0 bases; unmatched junction bases: 4. The CDR3 DNA follows: TGCAGTGCTAGAGGACTAGCGGATGCCTCCTACGAGCAGTACTTC. The encoded protein is CSARGLADASYEQYF.

Ten or more counts support this clonotype. This rearrangement joins TRBV6-1 to TRBJ2-3, with D unclear. Per the germline V gene, CDR1 is MNHNS and CDR2 is SASEGT. The CDR3 extends over 13 amino acids. The V and J ends lost 6 bases and 1 base respectively, with 8 bases between them. Here the CDR3 reads CASSGIGTDTQYF. The CDR3 region has the DNA TGTGCCAGCAGCGGAATCGGCACAGATACGCAGTATTTT.

This clonotype has at least ten counts. The rearrangement links TRBV12-3 or TRBV12-4 to TRBJ2-2; 9 nucleotides agree with TRBD2. V gave up 7 bases and J gave up 1 base; unmatched junction bases: 4. The CDR3 consists of 15 residues. CDR3 loop: CASTTSGLNTGELFF. The CDR3 DNA is TGTGCCAGCACGACTAGCGGATTGAACACCGGGGAGCTGTTTTTT.

This clonotype is medium-sized within its sample. The rearrangement links TRBV3-1 to TRBJ1-1, with 10 bases identical to TRBD1. The CDR3 runs to 16 residues. The trim removed 4 bases at V and 0 bases at J, leaving 5 bases unmatched. The germline V gene encodes CDR1 LGHDT and CDR2 YNNKEL (reference sequence). The CDR3 here is CASSRGQGTLNTEAFF. CDR3 sequence (DNA): TGTGCCAGCAGCCGGGGACAGGGGACATTGAACACTGAAGCTTTCTTT.

This clonotype was picked up many times. The chain employs TRBV24-1 and TRBJ2-1; TRBD2 is a possible D gene (6 bases). V was cut by 1 base and J by 5 bases, with 14 bases left in between. The CDR3 has 16 residues. Germline V lookup: CDR1 KGHDR, CDR2 SFDVKD. CDR3 DNA sequence: TGTGCCACCAGTGATTTCGCGGGACTGAATGACAATGAGCAGTTCTTC. Its protein product is CATSDFAGLNDNEQFF.

This clonotype showed up many times. This chain links TRBV7-2 with TRBJ2-7; D is perhaps TRBD1 (6 bases). The CDR3 consists of 14 residues. V lost 2 bases to trimming and J lost 2 bases, with 10 bases between them. The germline CDR1 and CDR2 sequences are SGHTA and FQGNSA. CDR3 amino acids: CASSLKTGTYEQYF. CDR3 sequence (DNA): TGTGCCAGCAGCTTAAAGACAGGCACCTACGAGCAGTACTTC.

V is TRBV18 and J is TRBJ1-2; 11 bases are shared with TRBD1. The trim removed 0 bases at V and 5 bases at J, leaving 11 bases unmatched. Germline V gene lookup returns CDR1 KGHSH and CDR2 LQKENI. This CDR3 is 18 amino acids long. CDR3 sequence: CASSPPKGPDRGPYGYTF. CDR3 coding DNA: TGTGCCAGCTCACCACCGAAAGGGCCGGACAGGGGGCCGTATGGCTACACCTTC.

The chain links TRBV30 to TRBJ1-2, with 9 bases fitting TRBD1. The CDR3 is 14 residues long. The germline gives CDR1 GTSNPN, CDR2 SVGIG (reference sequence). With V trimmed by 4 bases and J by 2 bases, 5 bases remained unmatched. CDR3 sequence reads: CAWNPGQGNYGYTF. The CDR3 DNA reads as TGTGCCTGGAATCCGGGACAGGGCAACTATGGCTACACCTTC.